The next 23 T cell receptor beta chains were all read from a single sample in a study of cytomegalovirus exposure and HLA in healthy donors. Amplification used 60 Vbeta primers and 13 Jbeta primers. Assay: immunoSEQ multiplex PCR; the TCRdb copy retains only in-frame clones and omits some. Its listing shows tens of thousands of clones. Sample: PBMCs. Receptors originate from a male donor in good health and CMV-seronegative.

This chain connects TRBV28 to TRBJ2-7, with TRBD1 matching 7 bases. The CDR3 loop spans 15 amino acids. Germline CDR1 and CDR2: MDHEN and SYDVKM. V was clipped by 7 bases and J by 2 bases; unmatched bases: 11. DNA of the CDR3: TGTGCCAGCACCACCATCCGGGACAGCCCCTACGAGCAGTACTTC. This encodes CASTTIRDSPYEQYF.

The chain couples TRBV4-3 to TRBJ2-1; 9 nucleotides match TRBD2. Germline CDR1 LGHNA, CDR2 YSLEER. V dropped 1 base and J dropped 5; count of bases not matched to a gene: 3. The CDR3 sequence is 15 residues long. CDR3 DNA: TGCGCCAGCAGCCAAGTCTTAGCGGGGGACAATGAGCAGTTCTTC. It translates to CASSQVLAGDNEQFF.

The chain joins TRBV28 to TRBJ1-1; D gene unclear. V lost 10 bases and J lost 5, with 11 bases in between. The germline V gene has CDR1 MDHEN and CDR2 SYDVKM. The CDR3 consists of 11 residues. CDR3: CATRAGTEAFF. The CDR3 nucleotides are TGTGCCACGCGTGCGGGGACTGAAGCTTTCTTT.

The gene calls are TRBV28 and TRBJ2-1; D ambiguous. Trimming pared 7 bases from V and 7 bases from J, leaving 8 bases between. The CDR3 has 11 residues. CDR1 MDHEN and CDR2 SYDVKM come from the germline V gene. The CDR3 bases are TGTGCCAGCACTATCTGGAATGAGCAGTTCTTC. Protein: CASTIWNEQFF.

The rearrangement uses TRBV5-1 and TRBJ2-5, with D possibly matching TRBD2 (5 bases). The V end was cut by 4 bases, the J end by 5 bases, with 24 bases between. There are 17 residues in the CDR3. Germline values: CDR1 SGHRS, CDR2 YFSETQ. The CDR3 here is CASSPGLPPAQEETQYF. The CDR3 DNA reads TGCGCCAGCAGCCCCGGACTTCCTCCAGCGCAGGAGGAGACCCAGTACTTC.

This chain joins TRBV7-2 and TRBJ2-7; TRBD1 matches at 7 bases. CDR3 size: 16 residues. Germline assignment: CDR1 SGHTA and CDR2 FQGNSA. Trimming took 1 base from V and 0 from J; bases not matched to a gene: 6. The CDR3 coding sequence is TGTGCCAGCAGCTTAGGTGGGACAGCTATCTCCTACGAGCAGTACTTC. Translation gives CASSLGGTAISYEQYF. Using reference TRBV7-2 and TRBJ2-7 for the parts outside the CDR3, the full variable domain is GAGVSQSPSNKVTEKGKDVELRCDPISGHTALYWYRQSLGQGLEFLIYFQGNSAPDKSGLPSDRFSAERTGGSVSTLTIQRTQQEDSAVYLCASSLGGTAISYEQYFGPGTRLTVT.

The CDR3 loop reads CASRLQGAGELFF. CDR3 DNA: TGTGCCAGCAGGCTGCAGGGGGCCGGGGAGCTGTTTTTT. The chain carries TRBV2 and TRBJ2-2, with TRBD1 matching 7 bases. This CDR3 region has 13 residues. The germline CDR1 and CDR2 sequences are SNHLY and FYNNEI. With V trimmed by 6 bases and J by 6 bases, 4 bases remained unmatched.

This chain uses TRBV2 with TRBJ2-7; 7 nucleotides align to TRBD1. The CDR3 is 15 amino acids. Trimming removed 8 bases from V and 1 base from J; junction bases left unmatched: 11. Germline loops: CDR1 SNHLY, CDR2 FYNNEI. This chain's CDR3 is CASEDRDGPSYEQYF. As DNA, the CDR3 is TGTGCCAGCGAAGACAGGGACGGTCCTTCCTACGAGCAGTACTTC.

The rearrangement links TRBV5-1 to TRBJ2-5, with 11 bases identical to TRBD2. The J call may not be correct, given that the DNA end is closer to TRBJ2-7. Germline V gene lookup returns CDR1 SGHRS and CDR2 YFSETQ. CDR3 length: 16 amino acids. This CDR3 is CASSLGSSGRAYEQYF. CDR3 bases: TGCGCCAGCAGCTTGGGTAGTAGCGGGAGGGCCTACGAGCAGTACTTC.

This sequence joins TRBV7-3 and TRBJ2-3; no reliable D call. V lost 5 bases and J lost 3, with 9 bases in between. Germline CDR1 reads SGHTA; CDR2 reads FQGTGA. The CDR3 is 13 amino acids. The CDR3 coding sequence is TGTGCCAGCAGCCGCCGCGAGACAGATACGCAGTATTTT. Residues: CASSRRETDTQYF.

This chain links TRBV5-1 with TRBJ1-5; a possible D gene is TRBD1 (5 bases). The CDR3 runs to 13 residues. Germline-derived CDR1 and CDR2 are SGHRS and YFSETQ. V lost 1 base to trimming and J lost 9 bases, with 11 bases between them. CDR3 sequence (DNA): TGCGCCAGCAGCTTGCGGGGGGAGCGGCCCCAGCATTTT. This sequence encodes CASSLRGERPQHF.

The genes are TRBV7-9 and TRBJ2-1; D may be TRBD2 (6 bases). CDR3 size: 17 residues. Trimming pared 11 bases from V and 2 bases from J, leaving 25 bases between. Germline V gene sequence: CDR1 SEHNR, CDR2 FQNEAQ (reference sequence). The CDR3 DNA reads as TGTGCCTCAACAGCTGGTAGCGGTGCATGGGCCTACAATGAGCAGTTCTTC. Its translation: CASTAGSGAWAYNEQFF.

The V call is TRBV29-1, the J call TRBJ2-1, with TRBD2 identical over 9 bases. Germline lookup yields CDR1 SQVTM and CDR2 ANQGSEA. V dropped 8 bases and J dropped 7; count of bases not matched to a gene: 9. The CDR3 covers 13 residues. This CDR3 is CSPPGGRANEQFF. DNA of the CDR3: TGCAGCCCCCCCGGCGGGAGGGCAAATGAGCAGTTCTTC.

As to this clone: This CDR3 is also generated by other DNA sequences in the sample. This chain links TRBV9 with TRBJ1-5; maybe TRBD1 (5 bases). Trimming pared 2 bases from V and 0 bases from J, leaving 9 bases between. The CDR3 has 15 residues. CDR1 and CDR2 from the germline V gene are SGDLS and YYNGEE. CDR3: CASSVGPNSNQPQHF. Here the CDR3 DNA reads TGTGCCAGCAGCGTGGGGCCCAATAGCAATCAGCCCCAGCATTTT.

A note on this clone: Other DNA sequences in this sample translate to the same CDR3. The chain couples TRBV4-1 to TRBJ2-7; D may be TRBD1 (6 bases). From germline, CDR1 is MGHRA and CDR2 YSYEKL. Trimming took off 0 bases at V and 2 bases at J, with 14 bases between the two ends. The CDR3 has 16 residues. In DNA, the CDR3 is TGCGCCAGCAGCCAAGATCCCCGGGACACCGCCTACGAGCAGTACTTC. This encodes CASSQDPRDTAYEQYF.

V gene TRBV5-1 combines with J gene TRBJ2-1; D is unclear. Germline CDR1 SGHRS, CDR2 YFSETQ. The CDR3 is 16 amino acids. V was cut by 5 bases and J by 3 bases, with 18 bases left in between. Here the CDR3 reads CASSSPRYPFYNEQFF. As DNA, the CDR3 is TGCGCCAGCAGTTCTCCGCGGTACCCTTTCTACAATGAGCAGTTCTTC.

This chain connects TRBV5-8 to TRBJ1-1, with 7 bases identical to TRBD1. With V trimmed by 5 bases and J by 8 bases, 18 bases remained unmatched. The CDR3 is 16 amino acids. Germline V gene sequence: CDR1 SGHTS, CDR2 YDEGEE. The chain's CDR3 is CASRGQGRQGGSEAFF. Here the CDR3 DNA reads TGTGCCAGCAGGGGGCAAGGACGACAGGGTGGTTCGGAAGCTTTCTTT.

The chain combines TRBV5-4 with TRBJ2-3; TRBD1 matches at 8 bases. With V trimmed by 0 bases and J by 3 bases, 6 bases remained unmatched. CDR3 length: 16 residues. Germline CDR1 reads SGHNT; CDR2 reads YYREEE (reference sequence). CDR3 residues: CASSLARTGTTDTQYF. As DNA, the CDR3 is TGTGCCAGCAGCTTGGCCCGGACAGGGACAACAGATACGCAGTATTTT.

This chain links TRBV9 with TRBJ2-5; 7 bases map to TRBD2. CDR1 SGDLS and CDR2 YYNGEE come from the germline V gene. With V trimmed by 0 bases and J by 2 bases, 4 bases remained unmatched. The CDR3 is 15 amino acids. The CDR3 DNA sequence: TGTGCCAGCAGCGTAGGGGGCGGGGGTCAAGAGACCCAGTACTTC. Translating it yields CASSVGGGGQETQYF.

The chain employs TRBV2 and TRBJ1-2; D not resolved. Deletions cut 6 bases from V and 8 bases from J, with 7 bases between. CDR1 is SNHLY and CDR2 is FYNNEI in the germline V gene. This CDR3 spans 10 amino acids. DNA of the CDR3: TGTGCCAGCAGGACTGGCGGCTACACCTTC. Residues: CASRTGGYTF. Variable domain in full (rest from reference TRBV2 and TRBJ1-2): EPEVTQTPSHQVTQMGQEVILRCVPISNHLYFYWYRQILGQKVEFLVSFYNNEISEKSEIFDDQFSVERPDGSNFTLKIRSTKLEDSAMYFCASRTGGYTFGSGTRLTVV.

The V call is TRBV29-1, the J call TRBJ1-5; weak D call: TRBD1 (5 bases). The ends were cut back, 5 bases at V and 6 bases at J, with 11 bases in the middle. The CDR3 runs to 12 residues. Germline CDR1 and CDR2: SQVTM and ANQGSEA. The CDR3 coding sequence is TGCAGCGTTATCCAGGGAAGTCAGCCCCAGCATTTT. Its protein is CSVIQGSQPQHF.

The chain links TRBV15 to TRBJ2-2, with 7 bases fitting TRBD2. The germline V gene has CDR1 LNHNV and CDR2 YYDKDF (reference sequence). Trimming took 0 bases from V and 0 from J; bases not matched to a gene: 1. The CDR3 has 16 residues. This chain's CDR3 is CATSRDGGANTGELFF. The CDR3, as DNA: TGTGCCACCAGCAGAGATGGGGGGGCGAACACCGGGGAGCTGTTTTTT.

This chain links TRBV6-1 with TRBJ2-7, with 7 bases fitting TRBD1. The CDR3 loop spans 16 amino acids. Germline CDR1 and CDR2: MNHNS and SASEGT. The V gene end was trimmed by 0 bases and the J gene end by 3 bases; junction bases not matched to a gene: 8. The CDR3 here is CASSEALGDRYYEQYF. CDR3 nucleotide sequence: TGTGCCAGCAGTGAAGCGCTGGGGGACAGATACTACGAGCAGTACTTC.